These T cell receptor beta chains were read from a single sample in a study of blood T cell repertoires in COVID-19. The protocol was immunoSEQ multiplex PCR, while the TCRdb copy is restricted to in-frame clones and leaves out a portion. Here the sample spans approximately 35,000 clones, about 82% being singletons. The sample consisted of peripheral blood. The source is a man aged 80 or over with active COVID-19. CDR3s include the opening cysteine and the closing phenylalanine or tryptophan. A D gene is named only where the DNA matches it firmly. The listing skips clone size in some rows; elsewhere it reads once, few, many or a size class.

D | J | V | size | CDR3 | DNA
. | TRBJ1-2 | TRBV14 | . | CASSPSGWNYGYTF | TGTGCCAGCAGTCCGTCAGGGTGGAACTATGGCTACACCTTC
TRBD2 | TRBJ2-7 | TRBV28 | . | CASSSAVGASGGAIDEQYF | TGTGCCAGCAGTTCCGCGGTAGGGGCTAGCGGGGGGGCAATCGACGAGCAGTACTTC
. | TRBJ1-1 | TRBV24-1 | . | CATKSMGDTEAFF | TGTGCCACCAAAAGTATGGGAGACACTGAAGCTTTCTTT
. | TRBJ2-1 | TRBV6-5 | . | CASLPGHAAFF | TGTGCCAGCTTGCCGGGACATGCGGCGTTCTTC
. | TRBJ1-2 | TRBV12-3/TRBV12-4 | . | CASSFGARYGYTF | TGTGCCAGCAGTTTTGGGGCGCGCTATGGCTACACCTTC
. | TRBJ2-1 | TRBV19 | . | CASSPWVGRNEQFF | TGTGCCAGTAGTCCTTGGGTGGGCCGCAATGAGCAGTTCTTC
. | TRBJ2-7 | TRBV7-9 | . | CASSDSGLPYEQYF | TGTGCCAGCAGCGATTCGGGACTTCCCTACGAGCAGTACTTC
TRBD1 | TRBJ2-1 | TRBV2 | . | CASSEGPQGFNPNNEQFF | TGTGCCAGCAGTGAAGGCCCACAGGGGTTTAATCCTAACAATGAGCAGTTCTTC
. | TRBJ1-2 | TRBV19 | . | CASRRGKGGYTF | TGTGCCAGTCGCCGGGGGAAAGGTGGCTACACCTTC
TRBD2 | TRBJ2-5 | TRBV2 | . | CASSLRGGPETQYF | TGTGCCAGCAGCTTACGGGGGGGCCCAGAGACCCAGTACTTC
. | TRBJ1-5 | TRBV7-8 | . | CASSLVGNQPQHF | TGTGCCAGCAGCTTAGTCGGCAATCAGCCCCAGCATTTT
TRBD2 | TRBJ2-1 | TRBV6-2/TRBV6-3 | . | CASSRRLAGNPMSSYNEQFF | TGTGCCAGCAGTCGCCGACTAGCGGGGAACCCTATGAGCTCCTACAATGAGCAGTTCTTC
. | TRBJ2-7 | TRBV21-1 | once | CASSPRGDRDYEQYF | TGTGCCAGCAGCCCCCGTGGGGACAGGGACTACGAGCAGTACTTC
TRBD2 | TRBJ2-3 | TRBV7-2 | . | CASSAPGGSTDTQYF | TGTGCCAGCAGCGCCCCGGGGGGGAGCACAGATACGCAGTATTTT
. | TRBJ2-3 | TRBV12-3/TRBV12-4 | . | CASGLHTDTQYF | TGTGCCAGCGGACTTCACACAGATACGCAGTATTTT
. | TRBJ2-5 | TRBV7-3 | . | CASSFLIGETQYF | TGTGCCAGCAGCTTTTTGATCGGGGAGACCCAGTACTTC
. | TRBJ2-3 | TRBV3-1/TRBV3-2 | once | CASKTRVSGGTDTQYF | TGTGCCAGCAAGACTAGAGTAAGCGGAGGAACAGATACGCAGTATTTT
TRBD1 | TRBJ1-2 | TRBV7-9 | . | CASSLHRGSGYTF | TGTGCCAGCAGCCTACACAGGGGATCCGGCTACACCTTC
. | TRBJ1-1 | TRBV20-1 | . | CSASEAGVDTEAFF | TGCAGTGCTAGTGAAGCAGGGGTGGACACTGAAGCTTTCTTT
TRBD1 | TRBJ1-1 | TRBV3-1/TRBV3-2 | . | CASSHRDRGTEAFF | TGTGCCAGCAGCCACCGGGACAGGGGAACTGAAGCTTTCTTT
TRBD2 | TRBJ2-3 | TRBV11-3 | . | CASSSRLGSGASTDTQYF | TGTGCCAGCAGCTCCCGTCTAGGAAGCGGGGCTAGCACAGATACGCAGTATTTT
TRBD2 | TRBJ2-3 | TRBV28 | . | CASSDAGLAGVTQYF | TGTGCCAGCAGTGACGCCGGACTAGCGGGGGTTACGCAGTATTTT
TRBD1 | TRBJ1-1 | TRBV11-3 | . | CASSQDRGNEAFF | TGTGCCAGCAGCCAAGACAGGGGGAACGAAGCTTTCTTT
TRBD2 | TRBJ2-5 | TRBV28 | . | CASSSGTSGKETQYF | TGTGCCAGCAGTTCCGGGACTAGCGGTAAAGAGACCCAGTACTTC
TRBD2 | TRBJ2-4 | TRBV4-2 | . | CASSQDLLAGGWRYF | TGTGCCAGCAGCCAAGATCTACTAGCGGGGGGATGGCGGTACTTC
. | TRBJ1-2 | TRBV25-1 | . | CASSGQNNYGYTF | TGTGCCAGCAGTGGACAGAACAACTATGGCTACACCTTC
. | TRBJ1-1 | TRBV19 | . | CASSGGAGGLVAFF | TGTGCCAGCTCTGGGGGGGCTGGGGGTTTGGTGGCTTTCTTT